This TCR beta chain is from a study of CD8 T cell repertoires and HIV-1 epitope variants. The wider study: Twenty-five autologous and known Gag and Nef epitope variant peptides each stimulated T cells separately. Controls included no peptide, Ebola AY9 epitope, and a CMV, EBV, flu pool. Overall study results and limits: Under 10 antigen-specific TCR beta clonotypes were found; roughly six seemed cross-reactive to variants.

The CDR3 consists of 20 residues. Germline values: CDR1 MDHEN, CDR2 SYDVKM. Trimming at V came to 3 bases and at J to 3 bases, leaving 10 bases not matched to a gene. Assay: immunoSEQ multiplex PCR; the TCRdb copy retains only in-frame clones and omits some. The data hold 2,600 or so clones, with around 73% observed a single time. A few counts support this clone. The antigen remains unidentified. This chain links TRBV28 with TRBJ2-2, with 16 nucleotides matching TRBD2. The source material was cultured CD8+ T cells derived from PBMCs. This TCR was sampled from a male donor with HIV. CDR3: CASSLAGLAGGSGHTGELFF. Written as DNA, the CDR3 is TGTGCCAGCAGTTTGGCGGGACTAGCGGGAGGGAGTGGACACACCGGGGAGCTGTTTTTT.